The rows below give T cell receptor beta chains drawn from one sample of a study of T cells in Graves' hyperthyroidism and ophthalmopathy. TCRdb redid the calling of the multiplex PCR reads with MiXCR, one entry per CDR3 protein. The sample holds about 640,000 distinct CDR3 sequences; nearly 45% are singletons and the top ten take under 8.5%. The sequenced material came from peripheral blood or thyroid tissue (not recorded which). The source is an adult man with Graves' disease, either hyperthyroidism or ophthalmopathy (not recorded which). The CDR3 runs from the conserved cysteine through the conserved F or W. D genes are given only for firm matches. A row's size may be missing; if present it is once, few, many or a size class.

j_call: TRBJ1-6
d_call: -
v_call: TRBV12-3/TRBV12-4
clone_size: many
cdr3_nt: TGTGCCAGCCAGAGCTCCTATAATTCACCCCTCCACTTT
cdr3_aa: CASQSSYNSPLHF

j_call: TRBJ2-7
d_call: TRBD1
v_call: TRBV2
clone_size: many
cdr3_nt: TGTGCCAGCAGCATACAGGGGGTTGGCTCCGAGCAGTACTTC
cdr3_aa: CASSIQGVGSEQYF

j_call: TRBJ2-7
d_call: -
v_call: TRBV24-1
clone_size: -
cdr3_nt: TGTGCCACCAGTGACCCTGGGTCCCTTCCCTACGAGCAGTACTTC
cdr3_aa: CATSDPGSLPYEQYF

j_call: TRBJ2-2
d_call: -
v_call: TRBV20-1
clone_size: -
cdr3_nt: TGCAGTGCTAGAGATCCCCTAGCTTCCGGGGAGCTGTTTTTT
cdr3_aa: CSARDPLASGELFF

j_call: TRBJ1-3
d_call: TRBD1
v_call: TRBV10-3
clone_size: -
cdr3_nt: TGTGCCATCAGTGGCACAGGGGTCGAAGGAAACACCATATATTTT
cdr3_aa: CAISGTGVEGNTIYF

j_call: TRBJ2-5
d_call: TRBD2
v_call: TRBV20-1
clone_size: -
cdr3_nt: TGCAGTGCTAGAGACCCTAGCGGGGGGGCTGAAGAGACCCAGTACTTC
cdr3_aa: CSARDPSGGAEETQYF

j_call: TRBJ1-6
d_call: -
v_call: TRBV18
clone_size: few
cdr3_nt: TGTGCCAGCTCACCGGGGAAGTCGTCACCCCTCCACTTT
cdr3_aa: CASSPGKSSPLHF

j_call: TRBJ2-7
d_call: TRBD2
v_call: TRBV7-6
clone_size: few
cdr3_nt: TGTGCCAGCAGCTTAGCAGGGACTAGGGGCGAGCAGTACTTC
cdr3_aa: CASSLAGTRGEQYF

j_call: TRBJ2-2
d_call: TRBD1
v_call: TRBV29-1
clone_size: -
cdr3_nt: TGCAGCGCGCTCGACAGGGGGTGCAACACCGGGGAGCTGTTTTTT
cdr3_aa: CSALDRGCNTGELFF

j_call: TRBJ1-4
d_call: -
v_call: TRBV7-9
clone_size: -
cdr3_nt: TGTGCCAGCAGCCCAAATAACCCCACAGGGTCGGGTGAAAAACTGTTTTTT
cdr3_aa: CASSPNNPTGSGEKLFF

j_call: TRBJ2-7
d_call: -
v_call: TRBV10-3
clone_size: -
cdr3_nt: TGTGCCATCAGTTTATTGGGCAGCAACTACGAGCAGTACTTC
cdr3_aa: CAISLLGSNYEQYF

j_call: TRBJ1-6
d_call: -
v_call: TRBV7-9
clone_size: -
cdr3_nt: TGTGCCAGCACCGGGACGGGGTATAATTCACCCCTCCACTTT
cdr3_aa: CASTGTGYNSPLHF

j_call: TRBJ1-4
d_call: TRBD1
v_call: TRBV20-1
clone_size: -
cdr3_nt: TGCAGTGCTAGATCCTGGACAGGGGGGAATGAAAAACTGTTTTTT
cdr3_aa: CSARSWTGGNEKLFF

j_call: TRBJ1-2
d_call: -
v_call: TRBV7-8
clone_size: -
cdr3_nt: TGTGCCAGCAGCTTAGAATGGACTCCAAACTATGGCTACACCTTC
cdr3_aa: CASSLEWTPNYGYTF

j_call: TRBJ2-7
d_call: -
v_call: TRBV2
clone_size: many
cdr3_nt: TGTGCCAGCAGGCGTCTAATGGGGGGCAACGAGCAGTACTTC
cdr3_aa: CASRRLMGGNEQYF

j_call: TRBJ2-7
d_call: TRBD1
v_call: TRBV7-9
clone_size: few
cdr3_nt: TGCGCCAGCAGCCAAGAGCCGGGACAGGGAGTCTCCTACGAGCAGTACTTC
cdr3_aa: CASSQEPGQGVSYEQYF

j_call: TRBJ2-3
d_call: -
v_call: TRBV10-3
clone_size: -
cdr3_nt: TGTGCCATCAGTGGGGATCCGGATACGCAGTATTTT
cdr3_aa: CAISGDPDTQYF

j_call: TRBJ1-1
d_call: -
v_call: TRBV2
clone_size: -
cdr3_nt: TGCGCCAGCAGACCAGTGGGGGGATATGAAGCTTTCTTT
cdr3_aa: CASRPVGGYEAFF

j_call: TRBJ1-5
d_call: -
v_call: TRBV19
clone_size: -
cdr3_nt: TGTGCCAGTAGTATATCGGGCGGTGGGGGCGGTCCCCAGCATTTT
cdr3_aa: CASSISGGGGGPQHF

j_call: TRBJ1-2
d_call: TRBD1
v_call: TRBV5-1
clone_size: few
cdr3_nt: TGCGCCAGCAGCTTGGCCTGGACAGGGGAGGGCTACACCTTC
cdr3_aa: CASSLAWTGEGYTF

j_call: TRBJ1-6
d_call: -
v_call: TRBV10-3
clone_size: many
cdr3_nt: TGTGCCATCAGTGCGGGGGATTCACCCCTCCACTTT
cdr3_aa: CAISAGDSPLHF

j_call: TRBJ1-2
d_call: -
v_call: TRBV29-1
clone_size: -
cdr3_nt: TGCAGCGTTGAGGACGTAACCTATGGCTACACCTTC
cdr3_aa: CSVEDVTYGYTF

j_call: TRBJ1-2
d_call: -
v_call: TRBV12-3/TRBV12-4
clone_size: -
cdr3_nt: TGTGCCAGCAGCCAAGGGGCAGTTTATGGCTACACCTTC
cdr3_aa: CASSQGAVYGYTF

j_call: TRBJ1-2
d_call: -
v_call: TRBV5-5
clone_size: -
cdr3_nt: TGTGCCAGCAGCTTGGATGGACACGCTAACTATGGCTACACCTTC
cdr3_aa: CASSLDGHANYGYTF

j_call: TRBJ1-4
d_call: -
v_call: TRBV12-3/TRBV12-4
clone_size: many
cdr3_nt: TGTGCCAGCAGTTTACGGGACGGGAAAAAACTGTTTTTT
cdr3_aa: CASSLRDGKKLFF

j_call: TRBJ1-1
d_call: -
v_call: TRBV12-3/TRBV12-4
clone_size: few
cdr3_nt: TGTGCCAGCAGTTTAGATGCAGGGGCGGGTCACATGAACACTGAAGCTTTCTTT
cdr3_aa: CASSLDAGAGHMNTEAFF

j_call: TRBJ1-4
d_call: -
v_call: TRBV5-1
clone_size: once
cdr3_nt: TGCGCCAGCAGCTCTCAGGTGGGGGTCAATGAAAAACTGTTTTTT
cdr3_aa: CASSSQVGVNEKLFF

j_call: TRBJ1-5
d_call: -
v_call: TRBV7-2
clone_size: -
cdr3_nt: TGTGCCAGCAGCTTAGTTGGGGGGGGAAGCAATCAGCCCCAGCATTTT
cdr3_aa: CASSLVGGGSNQPQHF

j_call: TRBJ1-6
d_call: TRBD1
v_call: TRBV2
clone_size: -
cdr3_nt: TGTGCCAGCACCTTGCGGGACAGCGATTCACCCCTCCACTTT
cdr3_aa: CASTLRDSDSPLHF

j_call: TRBJ1-1
d_call: -
v_call: TRBV9
clone_size: -
cdr3_nt: TGTGCCAGCAGCCAAGATTGGAGGGTTTTGGCTTTCTTT
cdr3_aa: CASSQDWRVLAFF

j_call: TRBJ1-2
d_call: -
v_call: TRBV29-1
clone_size: -
cdr3_nt: TGCAGCGTTGAGCAGGGACAACTTAACTATGGCTACACCTTC
cdr3_aa: CSVEQGQLNYGYTF

j_call: TRBJ1-6
d_call: TRBD1
v_call: TRBV10-3
clone_size: -
cdr3_nt: TGTGCCAGCAGACCGGGACAGCATAATTCACCCCTCCACTTT
cdr3_aa: CASRPGQHNSPLHF

j_call: TRBJ1-5
d_call: -
v_call: TRBV25-1
clone_size: -
cdr3_nt: TGTGCCAGGAGGGGCAATCAGCCCCAGCATTTT
cdr3_aa: CARRGNQPQHF

j_call: TRBJ2-2
d_call: -
v_call: TRBV7-9
clone_size: few
cdr3_nt: TGTGCCAGCATGCGGGGCAACACCGGGGAGCTGTTTTTT
cdr3_aa: CASMRGNTGELFF

j_call: TRBJ1-4
d_call: -
v_call: TRBV2
clone_size: -
cdr3_nt: TGTGCCAGCAGTGAACCTCAGGACATATCAACTAATGAAAAACTGTTTTTT
cdr3_aa: CASSEPQDISTNEKLFF

j_call: TRBJ2-7
d_call: TRBD1
v_call: TRBV9
clone_size: -
cdr3_nt: TGTGCCAGCAGCGTAGCTACAGGACAGGGGGTAATCGAGCAGTACTTC
cdr3_aa: CASSVATGQGVIEQYF

j_call: TRBJ1-1
d_call: TRBD1
v_call: TRBV2
clone_size: -
cdr3_nt: TGTGCCAGCAGCCAGGCATACGGGACAGGGGTCGCTTTCTTT
cdr3_aa: CASSQAYGTGVAFF

j_call: TRBJ1-2
d_call: TRBD1
v_call: TRBV7-2
clone_size: few
cdr3_nt: TGTGCCAGCAGCCAGGTCGGACAGGGTGGGTATGGCTACACCTTC
cdr3_aa: CASSQVGQGGYGYTF

j_call: TRBJ1-1
d_call: -
v_call: TRBV7-9
clone_size: -
cdr3_nt: TGTGCCAGCAGCTCCTCCCTGGGGGGCGTAAACACTGAAGCTTTCTTT
cdr3_aa: CASSSSLGGVNTEAFF

j_call: TRBJ2-2
d_call: TRBD2
v_call: TRBV29-1
clone_size: -
cdr3_nt: TGCAGCGTTGAAGATCAGCGGGGGCGGGCGGACACCGGGGAGCTGTTTTTT
cdr3_aa: CSVEDQRGRADTGELFF

j_call: TRBJ1-2
d_call: -
v_call: TRBV7-2
clone_size: -
cdr3_nt: TGTGCCAGCAGCCACGGACCCGAAAACTATGGCTACACCTTC
cdr3_aa: CASSHGPENYGYTF

j_call: TRBJ1-2
d_call: -
v_call: TRBV14
clone_size: -
cdr3_nt: TGTGCCAGCTCACCCGGGGCCAGGGTGGTTGGCTACACCTTC
cdr3_aa: CASSPGARVVGYTF

j_call: TRBJ1-2
d_call: TRBD1
v_call: TRBV6-1
clone_size: few
cdr3_nt: TGTGCCAGCAGTTACTCTGACAGGGGCAACTATGGCTACACCTTC
cdr3_aa: CASSYSDRGNYGYTF

j_call: TRBJ1-6
d_call: -
v_call: TRBV7-8
clone_size: many
cdr3_nt: TGTGCCAGCAGCTTAGGCATACCGTCACCCCTCCACTTT
cdr3_aa: CASSLGIPSPLHF

j_call: TRBJ1-4
d_call: TRBD1
v_call: TRBV29-1
clone_size: many
cdr3_nt: TGCAGCGTAGGGGACAGGGGGCCGGAGGAAAAACTGTTTTTT
cdr3_aa: CSVGDRGPEEKLFF

j_call: TRBJ1-6
d_call: -
v_call: TRBV7-2
clone_size: -
cdr3_nt: TGCGCCAGCAGCCAAGAGGCAGAGAGTTATTCACCCCTCCACTTT
cdr3_aa: CASSQEAESYSPLHF

j_call: TRBJ2-7
d_call: TRBD1
v_call: TRBV20-1
clone_size: -
cdr3_nt: TGCAGTGCACAACAGGGGCCAGGATACGGGCAGTACTTC
cdr3_aa: CSAQQGPGYGQYF

j_call: TRBJ1-2
d_call: TRBD1
v_call: TRBV7-9
clone_size: -
cdr3_nt: TGTGCCAGCAGCCCGGGACAGGGCCTCTATGGCTACACCTTC
cdr3_aa: CASSPGQGLYGYTF

j_call: TRBJ1-2
d_call: -
v_call: TRBV20-1
clone_size: few
cdr3_nt: TGCAGTGCTACTCGGGGTATGCGGTTGGATGGCTACACCTTC
cdr3_aa: CSATRGMRLDGYTF

j_call: TRBJ2-7
d_call: -
v_call: TRBV5-1
clone_size: -
cdr3_nt: TGCGCCAGCAGCTCCGGGACTCCTCTGGAGCAGTACTTC
cdr3_aa: CASSSGTPLEQYF